The 27 T cell receptor beta chains in this list originate from one sample, sequenced in a study of blood T cell repertoires in COVID-19. Clones were sequenced by immunoSEQ multiplex PCR, and TCRdb holds only the in-frame ones, with some missing. The profile covers roughly 110,000 clones, with around nine tenths appearing a single time and around 1.3% taken by the ten largest. The sequenced material came from peripheral blood. The source is a woman aged 30 to 39 with acute or convalescent COVID-19.

The chain employs TRBV27 and TRBJ1-4, with TRBD1 matching over 8 bases. The CDR3 runs to 14 residues. In germline, CDR1 is MNHEY, CDR2 SMNVEV (reference sequence). V shed 5 bases, J shed 8 bases, and the junction held 7 bases outside the gene matches. The CDR3 DNA follows: TGTGCCAGCAGTCCCCGACAGGGGAGGGAAAAACTGTTTTTT. Amino acid sequence: CASSPRQGREKLFF.

This clone has only one observation. The CDR3 spells CASSYSLSGRIETQYF. The CDR3 coding sequence is TGTGCCAGCAGTTACTCGCTTAGCGGGAGGATAGAGACCCAGTACTTC. The chain combines TRBV6-5 with TRBJ2-5; TRBD2 aligns across 10 bases. The CDR3 has 16 residues. Germline V gene data show CDR1 as MNHEY and CDR2 as SVGAGI. Losses at the gene ends were 0 bases for V and 4 bases for J; bases not matched to a gene: 5.

The V call is TRBV5-4, the J call TRBJ1-2; D possibly corresponds to TRBD1 (5 bases). Per germline, CDR1 SGHNT and CDR2 YYREEE (reference sequence). The CDR3 consists of 13 residues. Trimming pared 4 bases from V and 4 bases from J, leaving 11 bases between. CDR3 in DNA: TGTGCCAGCAGCCGCGGGACTCCCTATGGCTACACCTTC. It encodes CASSRGTPYGYTF.

The V call is TRBV11-3, the J call TRBJ2-3, with TRBD2 matching 8 bases. Germline loops: CDR1 SGHNT, CDR2 YENEEA. Trimming removed 5 bases from V and 8 bases from J; junction bases left unmatched: 9. The CDR3 covers 14 residues. The CDR3 protein is CASSLTSGSRTQYF. The CDR3 DNA reads as TGTGCCAGCAGCCTCACTAGCGGATCCCGTACGCAGTATTTT.

This clone was counted a single time. The V call is TRBV7-2, the J call TRBJ2-3; 9 nucleotides align to TRBD2. The CDR3 extends over 16 amino acids. Trimming cost V 5 bases and J 0 bases; bases outside gene matches: 6. CDR1 and CDR2 (germline): SGHTA, FQGNSA. The CDR3 region is CASSVRLAESTDTQYF. CDR3 nucleotides: TGTGCCAGCAGCGTCCGACTAGCGGAGAGCACAGATACGCAGTATTTT.

The gene calls are TRBV12-3 or TRBV12-4 and TRBJ1-4; D gene ambiguous. The CDR3 runs 13 residues. The germline V and J ends were trimmed by 5 bases and 4 bases, with 8 bases remaining between them. In nucleotides, the CDR3 is TGTGCCAGCAGTGGGCAGCTTAATGAAAAACTGTTTTTT. This codes for CASSGQLNEKLFF.

This chain connects TRBV27 to TRBJ1-1; TRBD1 matches at 8 bases. V gave up 5 bases and J gave up 1 base; unmatched junction bases: 9. Germline loops: CDR1 MNHEY, CDR2 SMNVEV (reference sequence). The CDR3 runs to 16 residues. The CDR3 DNA is TGTGCCAGCAGTCCCTTCCCCGGACAGGGGAACACTGAAGCTTTCTTT. Translated, it gives CASSPFPGQGNTEAFF.

The CDR3 sequence: CASHPQGVNEQFF. Written as DNA, the CDR3 is TGTGCCTCCCACCCTCAGGGGGTTAATGAGCAGTTCTTC. This rearrangement joins TRBV3-1 (or the pseudogene TRBV3-2) to TRBJ2-1; TRBD1 matches 7 bases. Trimming cost V 11 bases and J 7 bases; bases outside gene matches: 11. Germline loops: CDR1 LGHDT, CDR2 YNNKEL (reference sequence). The CDR3 extends over 13 amino acids.

The chain employs TRBV6-2 or TRBV6-3 and TRBJ1-5; TRBD1 agrees at 8 bases. V lost 6 bases, J lost 6 bases, and 7 bases stayed unmatched. The CDR3 loop spans 14 amino acids. Germline CDR1 MNHEY, CDR2 SVGEGT. CDR3 protein: CASSLGQGTQPQHF. Written as DNA, the CDR3 is TGTGCCAGCAGCCTCGGACAGGGCACTCAGCCCCAGCATTTT.

This chain joins TRBV27 and TRBJ2-7, with D maybe TRBD2 (6 bases). The CDR3 consists of 14 residues. Deletions cut 5 bases from V and 5 bases from J, with 16 bases between. CDR1 is MNHEY and CDR2 is SMNVEV in the germline V gene (reference sequence). The CDR3 spells CASSPEGGKHEQYF. For the CDR3, the DNA is TGTGCCAGCAGTCCCGAGGGAGGAAAGCACGAGCAGTACTTC.

This clone was counted a few times. This chain joins TRBV4-2 and TRBJ1-1; 8 bases are shared with TRBD1. This CDR3 is built from 15 residues. Germline V gene sequence: CDR1 LGHNA, CDR2 YNFKEQ. With V trimmed by 3 bases and J by 4 bases, 7 bases remained unmatched. This chain's CDR3 is CASSQAQGARTEAFF. CDR3 nucleotide sequence: TGTGCCAGCAGCCAGGCCCAGGGGGCGCGCACTGAAGCTTTCTTT.

The V call is TRBV7-9, the J call TRBJ1-2, with 7 nucleotides matching TRBD1. Germline-derived CDR1 and CDR2 are SEHNR and FQNEAQ (reference sequence). The CDR3 spans 17 residues. The ends lost 5 bases at V and 4 bases at J; junction bases unmatched: 16. The CDR3 is CASSLEPGRGTAYGYTF. The CDR3 nucleotides read TGTGCCAGCAGCCTAGAGCCGGGTCGGGGGACAGCCTATGGCTACACCTTC.

The chain couples TRBV2 to TRBJ2-5; no clear D. This CDR3 is built from 13 residues. Trimming took 4 bases from V and 5 from J, leaving 11 bases between them. Germline CDR1 reads SNHLY; CDR2 reads FYNNEI. The CDR3, as DNA: TGTGCCAGCAGTGCTAGAGGTCGTGAGACCCAGTACTTC. Encoded protein: CASSARGRETQYF.

This clone was observed once. Other DNA sequences within the sample encode an identical CDR3. V gene TRBV3-1 (or the pseudogene TRBV3-2) combines with J gene TRBJ1-1; no firm D call. CDR3 length: 13 amino acids. CDR1 and CDR2 (germline): LGHDT, YNNKEL (reference sequence). Trimming took 4 bases from V and 8 from J, leaving 14 bases between them. This chain's CDR3 is CASSLTAGTEAFF. The CDR3 nucleotides read TGTGCCAGCAGCCTTACGGCAGGAACAGAAGCTTTCTTT.

CDR3 sequence: CASSVGSGGGGELFF. DNA for the CDR3: TGTGCCAGCAGCGTAGGGTCAGGGGGCGGCGGGGAGCTGTTTTTT. V gene TRBV9 combines with J gene TRBJ2-2; 8 bases agree with TRBD1. With 0 bases clipped from V and 7 bases from J, the junction kept 5 bases outside the gene matches. This CDR3 is built from 15 residues. Looked up from germline, CDR1 is SGDLS and CDR2 is YYNGEE. Together with reference TRBV9 and TRBJ2-2, the CDR3 gives the full variable domain: DSGVTQTPKHLITATGQRVTLRCSPRSGDLSVYWYQQSLDQGLQFLIQYYNGEERAKGNILERFSAQQFPDLHSELNLSSLELGDSALYFCASSVGSGGGGELFFGEGSRLTVL.

V is TRBV5-1 and J is TRBJ2-5; 10 bases align to TRBD1. Per germline, CDR1 SGHRS and CDR2 YFSETQ. The trim removed 4 bases at V and 7 bases at J, leaving 10 bases unmatched. This CDR3 has 15 amino acids. The CDR3 is CASSAGQGVGGTQYF. In DNA form, the CDR3 reads TGCGCCAGCAGCGCCGGACAGGGGGTCGGTGGGACCCAGTACTTC.

The chain carries TRBV11-2 and TRBJ2-3; TRBD2 matches 7 bases. CDR1 is SGHAT, CDR2 FQNNGV, per germline. J was trimmed by 2 bases and V by 7 bases; bases with no gene match: 9. CDR3 length: 15 amino acids. CDR3 coding DNA: TGTGCCAGCACAAAAGGAGCGGGGCCCACAGATACGCAGTATTTT. This codes for CASTKGAGPTDTQYF.

The chain recombines TRBV6-6 with TRBJ1-5, with D perhaps TRBD1 (6 bases). There are 15 residues in the CDR3. Trimming removed 6 bases from V and 2 bases from J, with 14 bases in between. CDR1 MNHNY and CDR2 SVGAGI come from the germline V gene (reference sequence). The CDR3 nucleotides read TGTGCCAGCAGCCAATCGTCAGGGGGCAATCAGCCCCAGCATTTT. Amino acids: CASSQSSGGNQPQHF.

This chain connects TRBV7-9 to TRBJ1-6; TRBD1 aligns across 7 bases. V gave up 2 bases and J gave up 9 bases; unmatched junction bases: 7. This CDR3 region has 15 residues. The germline CDR1 and CDR2 sequences are SEHNR and FQNEAQ (reference sequence). Here the CDR3 reads CASSLQGEVTSPLHF. In nucleotides, the CDR3 is TGTGCCAGCAGCTTACAGGGGGAGGTAACTTCACCCCTCCACTTT.

The chain is built from TRBV15 and TRBJ2-7, with 11 bases aligning to TRBD2. Germline CDR1 is LNHNV and CDR2 is YYDKDF (reference sequence). V lost 2 bases, J lost 4 bases, and 4 bases stayed unmatched. The CDR3 runs to 15 residues. The CDR3, as DNA: TGTGCCACCAGCAGACTAGCGGGAGGTGGTTACGAGCAGTACTTC. Protein sequence: CATSRLAGGGYEQYF. Looking up the rest from reference TRBV15 and TRBJ2-7 gives the full variable domain: DAMVIQNPRYQVTQFGKPVTLSCSQTLNHNVMYWYQQKSSQAPKLLFHYYDKDFNNEADTPDNFQSRRPNTSFCFLDIRSPGLGDTAMYLCATSRLAGGGYEQYFGPGTRLTVT.

The genes are TRBV7-2 and TRBJ2-2; 8 bases are a match to TRBD2. From germline, CDR1 is SGHTA and CDR2 FQGNSA. The V gene end was trimmed by 5 bases and the J gene end by 1 base; junction bases not matched to a gene: 3. CDR3 length: 15 amino acids. CDR3 sequence reads: CASSRSGGNTGELFF. The CDR3 nucleotides read TGTGCCAGCAGCCGCAGCGGGGGGAACACCGGGGAGCTGTTTTTT.

The chain links TRBV14 to TRBJ2-3; D is uncertain. Deletions cut 2 bases from V and 3 bases from J, with 15 bases between. Looked up from germline, CDR1 is SGHDN and CDR2 is FVKESK. This CDR3 is 16 amino acids long. CDR3 coding DNA: TGTGCCAGCAGCCAATTCGCCGTGATAGAAACAGATACGCAGTATTTT. Translation gives CASSQFAVIETDTQYF. The whole variable domain, remainder taken from reference TRBV14 and TRBJ2-3, is EAGVTQFPSHSVIEKGQTVTLRCDPISGHDNLYWYRRVMGKEIKFLLHFVKESKQDESGMPNNRFLAERTGGTYSTLKVQPAELEDSGVYFCASSQFAVIETDTQYFGPGTRLTVL.

The chain uses TRBV7-9 and TRBJ1-2; TRBD1 might be the D (5 bases). The V gene's germline CDR1 is SEHNR and CDR2 FQNEAQ (reference sequence). The CDR3 has 14 amino acids. V was pared by 5 bases and J by 4 bases, with 14 bases between. The CDR3 loop is CASSEDIHPYGYTF. The CDR3, as DNA: TGTGCCAGCAGCGAGGACATACACCCCTATGGCTACACCTTC.

The chain links TRBV18 to TRBJ2-7; 11 positions match TRBD1. The CDR3 contains 15 residues. Germline CDR1 reads KGHSH; CDR2 reads LQKENI. V shed 2 bases and J 6 bases; nucleotides not matched to a gene: 6. The CDR3, as DNA: TGTGCCAGCTCACCATTCGGGACAGGGGGATCCGAGCAGTACTTC. This translates into CASSPFGTGGSEQYF. Variable domain in full (rest from reference TRBV18 and TRBJ2-7): NAGVMQNPRHLVRRRGQEARLRCSPMKGHSHVYWYRQLPEEGLKFMVYLQKENIIDESGMPKERFSAEFPKEGPSILRIQQVVRGDSAAYFCASSPFGTGGSEQYFGPGTRLTVT.

This clone appeared a few times. The chain joins TRBV7-3 to TRBJ1-1; perhaps TRBD1 as D (5 bases). The CDR3 spans 13 residues. The V gene lost 6 bases and the J gene lost 3 bases, with 11 bases spanning the gap. Germline CDR1 and CDR2: SGHTA and FQGTGA. The CDR3 nucleotides read TGTGCCAGCAGACTCGGGGGGGACACTGAAGCTTTCTTT. Translation gives CASRLGGDTEAFF.

The V call is TRBV28, the J call TRBJ1-5; D gene ambiguous. This CDR3 contains 12 residues. The ends were cut back, 9 bases at V and 0 bases at J, with 6 bases in the middle. Germline V gives CDR1 MDHEN, CDR2 SYDVKM. The DNA of the CDR3 is TGTGCCAGTCAGTTTAGCAATCAGCCCCAGCATTTT. Its protein product is CASQFSNQPQHF.

This chain joins TRBV7-2 and TRBJ2-2, with a possible D match to TRBD1 (6 bases). The V gene's germline CDR1 is SGHTA and CDR2 FQGNSA. The CDR3 runs 15 residues. Trimming cost V 1 base and J 3 bases, with 9 bases left between them. The CDR3 region is CASSLGPGDTGELFF. CDR3 nucleotide sequence: TGTGCCAGCAGCTTAGGGCCAGGGGACACCGGGGAGCTGTTTTTT.